Below are 27 T cell receptor beta chains sequenced from a single sample in a study of blood T cells in healthy people across ages. Primed by a sample-barcoded 5' primer and a J-beta primer mix, a second PCR proceeded for about 7 to 12 cycles. Each CDR3 protein gets one entry after TCRdb re-called the 5' RACE reads with MiXCR. The sample consists of about 1,400,000 distinct CDR3 sequences, approximately 38% of them appearing once. The sequenced sample was blood. The receptors originated from a woman younger than 35 in good health.

This chain joins TRBV20-1 and TRBJ1-2, with D hard to call. Trimming pared 5 bases from V and 5 bases from J, leaving 6 bases between. Germline V gene lookup returns CDR1 DFQATT and CDR2 SNEGSKA (reference sequence). The CDR3 runs to 10 residues. In DNA, the CDR3 is TGCAGTGCTGGAAAGTATGGCTACACCTTC. Protein: CSAGKYGYTF.

This clonotype has only a few counts. V gene TRBV27 combines with J gene TRBJ1-2; D remains unclear. The germline gives CDR1 MNHEY, CDR2 SMNVEV (reference sequence). V was clipped by 8 bases and J by 3 bases, with 19 bases between them. The CDR3 sequence is 15 residues long. In nucleotides, the CDR3 is TGTGCCAGCGGATGGGTAAAGCCCGGGGACTATGGCTACACCTTC. Its translation is CASGWVKPGDYGYTF.

The chain is built from TRBV2 and TRBJ1-5; the D gene is possibly TRBD1 (6 bases). The V gene's germline CDR1 is SNHLY and CDR2 FYNNEI. The CDR3 contains 14 residues. V was pared by 4 bases and J by 4 bases, with 11 bases between. In nucleotides, the CDR3 is TGTGCCAGCAGTGTGGAACAGGGAAATCAGCCCCAGCATTTT. Protein sequence: CASSVEQGNQPQHF.

Remarks on this clonotype: One end of the junction fails to match germline, which may point to a read error. The gene calls are TRBV14 and TRBJ2-6; D ambiguous. The germline CDR1 and CDR2 sequences are SGHDN and FVKESK. CDR3 length: 11 residues. CDR3 sequence: CASSKDLVLTF. The CDR3 region has the DNA TGTGCCAGCAGCAAAGACTTAGTCCTGACTTTC.

This chain links TRBV3-1 with TRBJ1-2; D might be TRBD1 (6 bases). The CDR3 is 15 residues long. V was pared by 4 bases and J by 5 bases, with 17 bases between. The germline V gene has CDR1 LGHDT and CDR2 YNNKEL (reference sequence). The CDR3 sequence: CASSRGGGGPYGYTF. The CDR3 nucleotides are TGTGCCAGCAGCCGAGGCGGGGGGGGGCCGTATGGCTACACCTTC.

A remark on this clonotype: The junction does not match germline at one end; this may be a read error. The chain uses TRBV20-1 and TRBJ1-3; a weak D match, TRBD1 (5 bases). This CDR3 comprises 17 residues. Germline assignment: CDR1 DFQATT and CDR2 SNEGSKA (reference sequence). Here the CDR3 DNA reads TGCGGTGCTAGATTGACGGGGACCCTGAGCTCTGGAAACACCATATATTTT. Translating gives CGARLTGTLSSGNTIYF.

This clonotype has just a few counts. The V gene is TRBV6-1, the J gene TRBJ1-2, with D maybe TRBD1 (6 bases). Trimming stripped 2 bases from V and 1 base from J, with 8 bases between. Germline CDR1 and CDR2: MNHNS and SASEGT. CDR3 length: 14 residues. CDR3 loop: CASSERGDNYGYTF. As DNA, the CDR3 is TGTGCCAGCAGTGAAAGGGGGGATAACTATGGCTACACCTTC.

In regard to this clonotype: A much larger clone differs from this one at a single base, so this may be a read error. The chain combines TRBV10-3 with TRBJ2-7, with TRBD1 matching over 11 bases. The CDR3 is made up of 17 amino acids. Germline assignment: CDR1 ENHRY and CDR2 SYGVKD. The CDR3 DNA follows: TGTACCACCCGGGGCCACATTGGGACAGGGGGTTCCTACGAGCAGTACTTC. Translated: CTTRGHIGTGGSYEQYF.

As for this clonotype: Just one base apart from a much larger clone, this may be a read error. The chain links TRBV29-1 to TRBJ2-3; D is ambiguous. The germline V gene encodes CDR1 SQVTM and CDR2 ANQGSEA. CDR3 length: 12 amino acids. The CDR3 loop reads CNVGSGTDTQYF. The CDR3 DNA follows: TGCAACGTGGGTTCTGGTACAGATACGCAGTATTTT.

V and J are TRBV3-1 and TRBJ2-1, with 9 nucleotides matching TRBD1. CDR1 is LGHDT, CDR2 YNNKEL, per germline (reference sequence). The CDR3 spans 16 residues. V lost 3 bases to trimming and J lost 13 bases; unmatched junction nucleotides: 16. The CDR3 loop is CASSHRARTGEETQFF. The DNA of the CDR3 is TGTGCCAGCAGCCACCGCGCCAGGACAGGGGAAGAGACCCAGTTCTTC.

This chain joins TRBV7-2 and TRBJ1-6; no definite D call. CDR1 is SGHTA and CDR2 is FQGNSA in the germline V gene. V was trimmed by 5 bases and J by 9 bases, leaving 8 bases between them. The CDR3 consists of 12 residues. The CDR3 DNA is TGTGCCAGCAGCGGCGGTTCTTCACCCCTCCACTTT. Amino acid sequence: CASSGGSSPLHF.

This clonotype turned up a few times. Here the CDR3 reads CASSLGEGSGEQFF. The CDR3 DNA reads as TGCGCCAGCAGCCTAGGCGAAGGCTCGGGTGAGCAGTTCTTC. This chain links TRBV5-1 with TRBJ2-1; no firm D call. The CDR3 runs 14 residues. CDR1 is SGHRS and CDR2 is YFSETQ in the germline V gene. V was trimmed by 4 bases and J by 9 bases, leaving 17 bases between them.

The table lists this clonotype with a few counts. The J gene is TRBJ2-5, the V gene TRBV7-9; TRBD1 matches 7 bases. CDR1 is SEHNR and CDR2 is FQNEAQ in the germline V gene (reference sequence). Trimming cost V 5 bases and J 5 bases; bases outside gene matches: 11. This CDR3 comprises 15 residues. CDR3 in DNA: TGTGCCAGCAGCCCCCGACAGGGAACGTGGGAGACCCAGTACTTC. Translating it yields CASSPRQGTWETQYF.

The rearrangement links TRBV27 to TRBJ2-5, with TRBD1 identical over 9 bases. Germline trimming cut 3 bases from V and 11 bases from J; bases unmatched to any gene: 13. Germline CDR1 and CDR2: MNHEY and SMNVEV (reference sequence). The CDR3 is 15 amino acids. CDR3 nucleotide sequence: TGTGCCAGCAGTTTCAGGACAGGGGTACGAAGTGAGCAGTACTTC. It yields the protein CASSFRTGVRSEQYF.

The V and J genes are TRBV20-1 and TRBJ2-2, with D perhaps assigned TRBD1 or TRBD2 (5 bases each). Germline assignment: CDR1 DFQATT and CDR2 SNEGSKA (reference sequence). CDR3 length: 12 residues. V was trimmed by 3 bases and J by 6 bases, leaving 8 bases between them. CDR3 DNA: TGCAGTGCTAGGGGGGTGGCCGGGGAGCTGTTTTTT. It specifies CSARGVAGELFF.

Ten or more counts support this clonotype. The gene calls are TRBV12-3 or TRBV12-4 and TRBJ2-1; D perhaps matches TRBD2 (6 bases). This CDR3 spans 16 amino acids. Trimming stripped 5 bases from V and 4 bases from J, with 18 bases between. Here the CDR3 DNA reads TGTGCCAGCAGTCGATCCGTAGCGGCGACGTACAATGAGCAGTTCTTC. This codes for CASSRSVAATYNEQFF.

This clonotype was observed a few times. CDR3 protein: CSAHRDSAYEQYF. The CDR3 DNA follows: TGCAGTGCTCACCGGGACAGCGCCTACGAGCAGTACTTC. V gene TRBV20-1 combines with J gene TRBJ2-7; 7 positions match TRBD1. V lost 5 bases, J lost 2 bases, and 6 bases stayed unmatched. Germline V gene lookup returns CDR1 DFQATT and CDR2 SNEGSKA (reference sequence). The CDR3 has 13 residues.

The sample holds many counts of this clonotype. The chain uses TRBV3-1 and TRBJ2-7; TRBD2 agrees at 7 bases. J lost 4 bases, V lost 1 base, and 7 bases had no gene match. The CDR3 has 15 amino acids. The germline V gene encodes CDR1 LGHDT and CDR2 YNNKEL (reference sequence). The CDR3 reads CASSQGTGSGYEQYF. CDR3 coding DNA: TGTGCCAGCAGCCAAGGCACGGGTAGCGGGTACGAGCAGTACTTC.

The chain combines TRBV27 with TRBJ2-1, with unresolved D. The germline V gene encodes CDR1 MNHEY and CDR2 SMNVEV (reference sequence). The CDR3 has 15 amino acids. V was cut by 8 bases and J by 0 bases, with 14 bases left in between. The CDR3 reads CASFYRPSSYNEQFF. CDR3 bases: TGTGCCAGCTTCTATAGGCCGAGCTCCTACAATGAGCAGTTCTTC.

This clonotype was seen a few times. The chain has TRBV5-1 and TRBJ2-3; D unresolved. Per the germline V gene, CDR1 is SGHRS and CDR2 is YFSETQ. V lost 0 bases and J lost 5, with 10 bases in between. This CDR3 is 14 amino acids long. The CDR3 is CASSLGWAEDTQYF. CDR3 nucleotides: TGCGCCAGCAGCTTGGGCTGGGCGGAAGATACGCAGTATTTT.

This clonotype was seen a few times. V usage is TRBV14 and J usage is TRBJ2-1, with D unclear. Germline V gene lookup returns CDR1 SGHDN and CDR2 FVKESK. Trimming took off 3 bases at V and 0 bases at J, with 9 bases between the two ends. This CDR3 has 15 amino acids. The CDR3 region is CASSHFVSSYNEQFF. In nucleotides, the CDR3 is TGTGCCAGCAGCCATTTCGTGTCCTCCTACAATGAGCAGTTCTTC.

This clonotype was seen only once. The chain has TRBV15 and TRBJ2-5; the D is unclear. Germline lookup yields CDR1 LNHNV and CDR2 YYDKDF (reference sequence). With 4 bases removed from V and 2 bases from J, the gap between germline ends came to 5 bases. The CDR3 runs to 12 residues. Here the CDR3 reads CATSTSQETQYF. In DNA form, the CDR3 reads TGTGCCACCAGCACTTCGCAAGAGACCCAGTACTTC. The complete variable domain, with remaining parts taken from reference TRBV15 and TRBJ2-5, reads DAMVIQNPRYQVTQFGKPVTLSCSQTLNHNVMYWYQQKSSQAPKLLFHYYDKDFNNEADTPDNFQSRRPNTSFCFLDIRSPGLGDTAMYLCATSTSQETQYFGPGTRLLVL.

The chain has TRBV3-1 and TRBJ2-7; D is unclear. Trimming removed 4 bases at V and 5 bases at J, with 15 bases between. The CDR3 runs to 14 residues. Germline V gene data show CDR1 as LGHDT and CDR2 as YNNKEL (reference sequence). DNA for the CDR3: TGTGCCAGCAGCCGCATTCCAGTAACAGACGAGCAGTACTTC. Protein: CASSRIPVTDEQYF.

The table lists this clonotype with many counts. The rearrangement links TRBV5-1 to TRBJ2-1, with 8 bases fitting TRBD2. The germline V gene encodes CDR1 SGHRS and CDR2 YFSETQ. This CDR3 is 16 amino acids long. With 0 bases clipped from V and 10 bases from J, the junction kept 12 bases outside the gene matches. CDR3 bases: TGCGCCAGCAGCTTGGGTGGGACTAGTCCCCTCCTCGAGCAGTTCTTC. Translated: CASSLGGTSPLLEQFF.

V and J are TRBV28 and TRBJ2-7; 7 bases match TRBD1. Germline V gene sequence: CDR1 MDHEN, CDR2 SYDVKM. The V segment lost 7 bases and the J segment 4 bases; nucleotides outside the gene matches: 16. The CDR3 loop spans 16 amino acids. The CDR3 region has the DNA TGTGCCAGCATCCAGGGGGACGTAACTCGCCGTTACGAGCAGTACTTC. It specifies CASIQGDVTRRYEQYF.

This clonotype was counted only a few times. The chain uses TRBV10-1 and TRBJ2-3, with 7 bases identical to TRBD2. Germline V CDR1 and CDR2: WNHNN, SYGVQD (reference sequence). The CDR3 spans 13 residues. V lost 0 bases and J lost 13; bases outside the gene matches: 7. As DNA, the CDR3 is TGCGCCAGCAGTGAGTCAAACGGGGGGTTAAAGTATTTT. Translated: CASSESNGGLKYF.

Comments on this clonotype: The junction does not match germline at one end; this may be a read error. This chain connects TRBV12-3 or TRBV12-4 to TRBJ2-7, with D possibly TRBD2 on 7 matching bases. The CDR3 sequence is 16 residues long. CDR3 loop: CTSRRGGATLSYEQYF. As DNA, the CDR3 is TGTACCAGCAGGAGGGGGGGAGCGACGTTATCCTACGAGCAGTACTTC.